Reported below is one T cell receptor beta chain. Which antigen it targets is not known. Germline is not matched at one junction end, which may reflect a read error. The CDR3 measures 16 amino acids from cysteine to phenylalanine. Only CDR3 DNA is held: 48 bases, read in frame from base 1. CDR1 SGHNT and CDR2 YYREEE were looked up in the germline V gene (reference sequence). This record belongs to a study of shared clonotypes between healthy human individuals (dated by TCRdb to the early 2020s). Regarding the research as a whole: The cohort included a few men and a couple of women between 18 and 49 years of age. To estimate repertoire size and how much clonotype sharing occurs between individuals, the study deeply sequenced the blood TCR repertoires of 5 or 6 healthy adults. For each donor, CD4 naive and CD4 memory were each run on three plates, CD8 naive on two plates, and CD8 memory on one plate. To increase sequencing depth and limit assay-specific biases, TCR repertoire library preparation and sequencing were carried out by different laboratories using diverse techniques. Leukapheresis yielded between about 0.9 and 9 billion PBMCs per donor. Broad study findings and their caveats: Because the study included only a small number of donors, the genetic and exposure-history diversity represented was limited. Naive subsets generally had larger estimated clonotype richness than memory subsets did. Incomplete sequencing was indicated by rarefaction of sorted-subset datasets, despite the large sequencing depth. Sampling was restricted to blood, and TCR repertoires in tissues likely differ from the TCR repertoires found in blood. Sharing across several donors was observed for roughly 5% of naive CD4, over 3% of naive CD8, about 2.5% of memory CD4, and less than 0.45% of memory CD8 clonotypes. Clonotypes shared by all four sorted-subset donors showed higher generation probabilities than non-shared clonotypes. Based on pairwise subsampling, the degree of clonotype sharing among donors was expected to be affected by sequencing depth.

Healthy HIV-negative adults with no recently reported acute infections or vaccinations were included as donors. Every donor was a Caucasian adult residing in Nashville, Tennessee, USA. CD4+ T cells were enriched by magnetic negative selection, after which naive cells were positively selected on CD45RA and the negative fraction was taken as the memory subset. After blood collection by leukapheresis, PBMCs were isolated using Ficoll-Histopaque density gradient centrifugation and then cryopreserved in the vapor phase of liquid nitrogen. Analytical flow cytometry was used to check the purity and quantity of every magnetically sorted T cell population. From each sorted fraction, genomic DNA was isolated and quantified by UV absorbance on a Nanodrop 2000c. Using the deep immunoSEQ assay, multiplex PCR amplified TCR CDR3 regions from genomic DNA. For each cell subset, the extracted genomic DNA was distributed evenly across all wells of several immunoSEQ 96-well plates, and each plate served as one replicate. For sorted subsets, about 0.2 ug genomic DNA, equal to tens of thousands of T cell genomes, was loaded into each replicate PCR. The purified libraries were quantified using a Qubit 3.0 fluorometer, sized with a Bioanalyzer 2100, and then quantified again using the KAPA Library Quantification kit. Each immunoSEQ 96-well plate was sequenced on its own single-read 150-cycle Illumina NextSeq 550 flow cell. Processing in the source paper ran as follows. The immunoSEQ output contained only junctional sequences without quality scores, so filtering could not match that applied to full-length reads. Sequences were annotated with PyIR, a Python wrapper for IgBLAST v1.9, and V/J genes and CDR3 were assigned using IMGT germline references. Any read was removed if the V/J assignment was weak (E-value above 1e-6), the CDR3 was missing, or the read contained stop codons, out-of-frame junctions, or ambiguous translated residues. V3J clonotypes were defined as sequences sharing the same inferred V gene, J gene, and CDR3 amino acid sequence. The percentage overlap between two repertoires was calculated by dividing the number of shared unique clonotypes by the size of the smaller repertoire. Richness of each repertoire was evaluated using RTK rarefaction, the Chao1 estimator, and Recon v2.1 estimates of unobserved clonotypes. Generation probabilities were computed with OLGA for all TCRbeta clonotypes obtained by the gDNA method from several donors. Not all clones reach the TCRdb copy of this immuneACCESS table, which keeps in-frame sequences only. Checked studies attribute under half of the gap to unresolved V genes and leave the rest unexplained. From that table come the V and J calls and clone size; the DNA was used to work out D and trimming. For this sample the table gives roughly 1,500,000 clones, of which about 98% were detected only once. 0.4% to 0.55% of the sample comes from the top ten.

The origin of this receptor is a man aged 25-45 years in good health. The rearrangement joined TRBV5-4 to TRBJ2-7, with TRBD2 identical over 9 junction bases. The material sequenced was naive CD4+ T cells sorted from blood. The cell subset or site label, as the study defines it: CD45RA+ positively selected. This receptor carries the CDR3 CASSAMLGLASDEQYF. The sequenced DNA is TGTGCCAGCAGCGCAATGTTGGGACTAGCCTCCGACGAGCAGTACTTC.